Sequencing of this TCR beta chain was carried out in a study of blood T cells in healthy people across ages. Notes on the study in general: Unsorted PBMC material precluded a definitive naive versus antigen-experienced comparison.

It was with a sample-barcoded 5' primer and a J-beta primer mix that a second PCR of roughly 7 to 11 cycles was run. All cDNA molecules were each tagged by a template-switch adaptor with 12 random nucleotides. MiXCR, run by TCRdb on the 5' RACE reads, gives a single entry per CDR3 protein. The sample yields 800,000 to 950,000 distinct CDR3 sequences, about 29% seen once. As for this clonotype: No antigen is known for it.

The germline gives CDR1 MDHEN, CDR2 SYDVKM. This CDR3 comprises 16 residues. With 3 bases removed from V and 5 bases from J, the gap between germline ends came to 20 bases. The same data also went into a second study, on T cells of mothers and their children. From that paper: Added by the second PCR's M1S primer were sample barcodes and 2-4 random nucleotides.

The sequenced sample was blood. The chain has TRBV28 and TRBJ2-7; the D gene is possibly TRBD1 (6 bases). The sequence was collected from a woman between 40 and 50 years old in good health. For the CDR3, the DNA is TGTGCCAGCAGTTTCCCTTCAGGGGTTGGACCAGACGAGCAGTACTTC. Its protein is CASSFPSGVGPDEQYF.